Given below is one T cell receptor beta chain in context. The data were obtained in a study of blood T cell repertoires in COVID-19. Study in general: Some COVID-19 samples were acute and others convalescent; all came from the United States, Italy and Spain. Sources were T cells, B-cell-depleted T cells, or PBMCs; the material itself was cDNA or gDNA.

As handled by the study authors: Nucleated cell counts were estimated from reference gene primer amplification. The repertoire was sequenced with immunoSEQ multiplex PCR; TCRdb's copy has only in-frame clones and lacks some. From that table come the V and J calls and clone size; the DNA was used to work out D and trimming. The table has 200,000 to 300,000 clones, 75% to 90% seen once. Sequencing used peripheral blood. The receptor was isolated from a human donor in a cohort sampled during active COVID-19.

CDR3 in amino acids: CASSLGTGRSYEQYF. The DNA of the CDR3 is TGTGCCAGCAGCTTAGGGACGGGGAGATCCTACGAGCAGTACTTC. The chain employs TRBV7-9 and TRBJ2-7; possible D gene TRBD2, 5 bases. Trimming left V 1 base short and J 1 base short, with 11 bases between. The CDR3 contains 15 residues. Looked up from germline, CDR1 is SEHNR and CDR2 is FQNEAQ (reference sequence).